This TCR beta chain stems from a study of blood T cell repertoires in COVID-19. This CDR3 region has 13 residues. V was cut by 3 bases and J by 8 bases, with 14 bases left in between. The V gene's germline CDR1 is SGDLS and CDR2 YYNGEE. Method: immunoSEQ multiplex PCR; TCRdb's copy keeps in-frame clones and lacks some. The sample has some 76,000 clones, around 79% seen once. The V call is TRBV9, the J call TRBJ1-2; D is perhaps TRBD1 (6 bases). The sample comprised peripheral blood. The TCR was taken from a man in his fifties with acute or convalescent COVID-19. The DNA of the CDR3 is TGTGCCAGCAGCGCACAGGGCCCGGGGGGCTACACCTTC. Encoded protein: CASSAQGPGGYTF.